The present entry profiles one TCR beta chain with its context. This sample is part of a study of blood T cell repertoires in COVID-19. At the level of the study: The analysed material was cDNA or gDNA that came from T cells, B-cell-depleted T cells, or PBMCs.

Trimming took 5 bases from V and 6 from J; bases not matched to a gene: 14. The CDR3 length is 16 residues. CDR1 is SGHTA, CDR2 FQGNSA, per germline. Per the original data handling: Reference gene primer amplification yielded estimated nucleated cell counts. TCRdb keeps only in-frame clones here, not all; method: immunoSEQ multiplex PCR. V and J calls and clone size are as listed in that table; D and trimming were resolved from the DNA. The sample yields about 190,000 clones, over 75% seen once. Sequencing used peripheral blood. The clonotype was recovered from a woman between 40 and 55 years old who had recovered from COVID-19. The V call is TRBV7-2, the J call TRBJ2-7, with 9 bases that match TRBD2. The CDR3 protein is CASSEYMAGGPGEQYF. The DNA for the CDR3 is TGTGCCAGCAGCGAGTACATGGCGGGAGGGCCCGGCGAGCAGTACTTC. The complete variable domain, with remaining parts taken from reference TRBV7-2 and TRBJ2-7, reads GAGVSQSPSNKVTEKGKDVELRCDPISGHTALYWYRQSLGQGLEFLIYFQGNSAPDKSGLPSDRFSAERTGGSVSTLTIQRTQQEDSAVYLCASSEYMAGGPGEQYFGPGTRLTVT.